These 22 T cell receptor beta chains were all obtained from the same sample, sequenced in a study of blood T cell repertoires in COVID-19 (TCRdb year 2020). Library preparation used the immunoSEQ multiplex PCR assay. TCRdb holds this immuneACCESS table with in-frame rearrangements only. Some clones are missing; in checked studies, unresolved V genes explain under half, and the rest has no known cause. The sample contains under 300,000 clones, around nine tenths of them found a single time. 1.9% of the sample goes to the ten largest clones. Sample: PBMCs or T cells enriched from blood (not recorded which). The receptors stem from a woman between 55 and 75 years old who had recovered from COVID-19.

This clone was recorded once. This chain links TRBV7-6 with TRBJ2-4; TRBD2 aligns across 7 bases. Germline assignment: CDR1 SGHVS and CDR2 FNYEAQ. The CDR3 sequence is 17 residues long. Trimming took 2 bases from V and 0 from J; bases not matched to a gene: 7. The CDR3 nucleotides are TGTGCCAGCAGCTTACTTGAGCGGGGCCTAGCCAAAAACATTCAGTACTTC. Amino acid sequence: CASSLLERGLAKNIQYF.

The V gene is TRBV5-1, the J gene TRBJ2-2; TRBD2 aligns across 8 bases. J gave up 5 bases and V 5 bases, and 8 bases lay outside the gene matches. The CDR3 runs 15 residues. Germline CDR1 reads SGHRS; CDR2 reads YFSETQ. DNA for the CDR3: TGCGCCAGCAGTCTCCAGCGGGAGAGAACCGGGGAGCTGTTTTTT. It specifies CASSLQRERTGELFF.

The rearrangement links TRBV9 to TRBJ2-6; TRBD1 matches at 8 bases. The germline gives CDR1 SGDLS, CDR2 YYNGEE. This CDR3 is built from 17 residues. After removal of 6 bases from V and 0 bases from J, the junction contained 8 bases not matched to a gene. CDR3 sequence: CASTWTGTFSGANVLTF. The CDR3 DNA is TGTGCCAGCACCTGGACAGGGACTTTCTCTGGGGCCAACGTCCTGACTTTC.

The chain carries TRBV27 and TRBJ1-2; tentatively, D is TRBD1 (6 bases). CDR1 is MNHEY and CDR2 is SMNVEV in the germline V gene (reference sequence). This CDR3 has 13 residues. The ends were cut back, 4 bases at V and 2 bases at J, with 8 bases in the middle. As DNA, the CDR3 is TGTGCCAGCAGTTCTCAGGGGAACTATGGCTACACCTTC. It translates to CASSSQGNYGYTF.

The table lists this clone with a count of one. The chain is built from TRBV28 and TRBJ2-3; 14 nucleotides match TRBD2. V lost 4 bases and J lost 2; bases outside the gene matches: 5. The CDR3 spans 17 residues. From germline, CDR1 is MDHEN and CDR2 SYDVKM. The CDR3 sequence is CASSSRTSGRNTDTQYF. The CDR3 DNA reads TGTGCCAGCAGTTCACGGACTAGCGGGAGGAACACAGATACGCAGTATTTT.

The CDR3: CASQIPSGNTIYF. In nucleotides, the CDR3 is TGTGCCAGCCAAATCCCCTCTGGAAACACCATATATTTT. The chain has TRBV6-5 and TRBJ1-3; D is uncertain. Germline V gene sequence: CDR1 MNHEY, CDR2 SVGAGI. V was trimmed by 8 bases and J by 0 bases, leaving 8 bases between them. This CDR3 region has 13 residues.

The CDR3, as DNA: TGTGCCAGCAGTGAAGCTGGGGGCGGCTATGGCTACACCTTC. It codes for CASSEAGGGYGYTF. The chain combines TRBV2 with TRBJ1-2; D is perhaps TRBD1 (6 bases). With 0 bases removed from V and 4 bases from J, the gap between germline ends came to 9 bases. Germline V CDR1 and CDR2: SNHLY, FYNNEI. The CDR3 is 14 amino acids. The full variable domain, with the rest looked up from reference TRBV2 and TRBJ1-2, is EPEVTQTPSHQVTQMGQEVILRCVPISNHLYFYWYRQILGQKVEFLVSFYNNEISEKSEIFDDQFSVERPDGSNFTLKIRSTKLEDSAMYFCASSEAGGGYGYTFGSGTRLTVV.

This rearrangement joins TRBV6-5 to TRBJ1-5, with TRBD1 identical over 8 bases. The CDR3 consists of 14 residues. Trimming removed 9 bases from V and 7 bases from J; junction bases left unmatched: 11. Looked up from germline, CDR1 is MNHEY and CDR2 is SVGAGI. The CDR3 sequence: CASKSGGRGQPQHF. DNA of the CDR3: TGTGCCAGTAAATCAGGGGGCAGGGGGCAGCCCCAGCATTTT.

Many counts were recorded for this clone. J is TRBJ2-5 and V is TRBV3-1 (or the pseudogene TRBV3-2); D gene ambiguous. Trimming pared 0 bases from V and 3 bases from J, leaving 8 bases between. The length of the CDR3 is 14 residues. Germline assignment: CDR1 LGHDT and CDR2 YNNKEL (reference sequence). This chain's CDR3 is CASSQERTEETQYF. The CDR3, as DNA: TGTGCCAGCAGCCAAGAAAGAACAGAAGAGACCCAGTACTTC.

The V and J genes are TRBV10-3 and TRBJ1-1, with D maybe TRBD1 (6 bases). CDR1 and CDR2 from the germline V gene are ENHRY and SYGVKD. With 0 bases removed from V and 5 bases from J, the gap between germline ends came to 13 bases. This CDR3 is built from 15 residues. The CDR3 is CAISESGRGGTEAFF. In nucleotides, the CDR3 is TGTGCCATCAGTGAGTCGGGCAGGGGTGGGACTGAAGCTTTCTTT.

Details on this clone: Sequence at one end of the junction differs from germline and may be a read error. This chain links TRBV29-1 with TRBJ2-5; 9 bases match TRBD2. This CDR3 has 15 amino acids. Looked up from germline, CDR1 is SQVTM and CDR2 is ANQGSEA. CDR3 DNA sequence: TGCAGCGTTGTTCCCGGTAGCGGGAGAGGAGAGATCCAGTACTTC. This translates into CSVVPGSGRGEIQYF.

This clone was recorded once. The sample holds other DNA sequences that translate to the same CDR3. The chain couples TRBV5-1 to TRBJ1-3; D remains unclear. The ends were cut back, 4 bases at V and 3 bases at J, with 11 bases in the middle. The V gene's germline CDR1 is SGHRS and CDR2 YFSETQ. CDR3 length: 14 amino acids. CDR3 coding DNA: TGCGCCAGCAGCCTAGCAGGTTATGGAAACACCATATATTTT. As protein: CASSLAGYGNTIYF.

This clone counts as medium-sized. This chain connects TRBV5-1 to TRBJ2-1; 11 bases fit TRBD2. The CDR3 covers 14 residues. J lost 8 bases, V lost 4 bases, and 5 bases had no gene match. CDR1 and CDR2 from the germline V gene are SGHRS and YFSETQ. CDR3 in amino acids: CASSRLAGGYEQFF. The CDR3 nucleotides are TGCGCCAGCAGCAGGCTAGCGGGAGGATATGAGCAGTTCTTC. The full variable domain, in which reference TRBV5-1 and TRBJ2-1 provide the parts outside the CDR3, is KAGVTQTPRYLIKTRGQQVTLSCSPISGHRSVSWYQQTPGQGLQFLFEYFSETQRNKGNFPGRFSGRQFSNSRSEMNVSTLELGDSALYLCASSRLAGGYEQFFGPGTRLTVL.

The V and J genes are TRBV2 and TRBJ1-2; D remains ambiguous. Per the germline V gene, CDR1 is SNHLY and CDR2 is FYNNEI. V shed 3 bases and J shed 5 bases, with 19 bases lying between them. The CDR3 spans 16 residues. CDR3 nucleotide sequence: TGTGCCAGCAGTGAGACGACCTCCCTAGGCTTTTATGGCTACACCTTC. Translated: CASSETTSLGFYGYTF. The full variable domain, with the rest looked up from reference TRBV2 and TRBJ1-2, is EPEVTQTPSHQVTQMGQEVILRCVPISNHLYFYWYRQILGQKVEFLVSFYNNEISEKSEIFDDQFSVERPDGSNFTLKIRSTKLEDSAMYFCASSETTSLGFYGYTFGSGTRLTVV.

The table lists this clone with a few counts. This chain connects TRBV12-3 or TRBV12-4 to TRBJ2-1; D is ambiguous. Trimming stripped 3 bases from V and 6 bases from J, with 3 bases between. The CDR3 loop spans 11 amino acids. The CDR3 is CASSLSNEQFF. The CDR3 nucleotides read TGTGCCAGCAGTTTGAGCAATGAGCAGTTCTTC.

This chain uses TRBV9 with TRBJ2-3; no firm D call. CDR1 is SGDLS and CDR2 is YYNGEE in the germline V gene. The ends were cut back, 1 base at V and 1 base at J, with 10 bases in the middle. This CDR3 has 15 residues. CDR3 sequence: CASSVMAAGTDTQYF. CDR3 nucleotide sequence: TGTGCCAGCAGCGTAATGGCGGCGGGCACAGATACGCAGTATTTT.

In DNA, the CDR3 is TGTGCCTGGAGAACACTAGCGGGGGGCAACAATGAGCAGTTCTTC. It translates to CAWRTLAGGNNEQFF. The rearrangement links TRBV30 to TRBJ2-1; 12 bases are a match to TRBD2. CDR3 size: 15 residues. The germline V gene has CDR1 GTSNPN and CDR2 SVGIG (reference sequence). Trimming cost V 3 bases and J 5 bases; bases outside gene matches: 5.

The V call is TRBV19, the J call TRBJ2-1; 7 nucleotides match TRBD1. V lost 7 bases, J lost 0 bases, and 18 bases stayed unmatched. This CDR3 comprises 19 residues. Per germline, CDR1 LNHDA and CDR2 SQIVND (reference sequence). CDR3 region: CASTKGAAKQGLSYNEQFF. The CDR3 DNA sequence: TGTGCCAGTACCAAAGGGGCGGCTAAACAGGGGCTCTCCTACAATGAGCAGTTCTTC. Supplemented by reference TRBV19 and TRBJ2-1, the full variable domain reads DGGITQSPKYLFRKEGQNVTLSCEQNLNHDAMYWYRQDPGQGLRLIYYSQIVNDFQKGDIAEGYSVSREKKESFPLTVTSAQKNPTAFYLCASTKGAAKQGLSYNEQFFGPGTRLTVL.

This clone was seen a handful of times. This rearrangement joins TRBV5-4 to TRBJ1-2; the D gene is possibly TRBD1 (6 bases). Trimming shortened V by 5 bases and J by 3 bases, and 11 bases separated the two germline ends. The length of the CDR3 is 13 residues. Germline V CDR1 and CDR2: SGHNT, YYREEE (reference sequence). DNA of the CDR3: TGTGCCAGCAGGACCAGGGGTGACTATGGCTACACCTTC. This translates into CASRTRGDYGYTF.

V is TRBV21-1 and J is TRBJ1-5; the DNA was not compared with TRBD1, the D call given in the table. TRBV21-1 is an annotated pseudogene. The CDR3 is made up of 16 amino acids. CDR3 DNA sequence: TGTGCCAGCACCCTCCCTAAGACAGGCCTAGGTCAGCCCCAGCATTTT. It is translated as CASTLPKTGLGQPQHF.

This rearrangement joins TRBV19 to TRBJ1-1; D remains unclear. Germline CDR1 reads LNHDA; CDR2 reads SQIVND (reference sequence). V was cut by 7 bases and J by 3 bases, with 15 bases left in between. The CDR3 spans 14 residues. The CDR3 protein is CASKVPDSYTEAFF. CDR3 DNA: TGTGCCAGTAAGGTCCCAGACTCCTACACTGAAGCTTTCTTT.

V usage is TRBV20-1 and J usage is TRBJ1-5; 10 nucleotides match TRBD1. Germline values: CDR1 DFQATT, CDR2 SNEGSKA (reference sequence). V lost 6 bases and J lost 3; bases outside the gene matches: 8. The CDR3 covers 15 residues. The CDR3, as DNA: TGCAGTGCCAGTGGTGACAGGGGGCCCAATCAGCCCCAGCATTTT. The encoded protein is CSASGDRGPNQPQHF.